This T cell receptor beta chain comes out of a study of blood T cell repertoires in COVID-19. About the study: Collection of acute and convalescent COVID-19 samples took place in the United States, Italy and Spain. T cells, B-cell-depleted T cells, or PBMCs supplied cDNA or gDNA.

The germline V and J ends were trimmed by 3 bases and 5 bases, with 13 bases remaining between them. The germline V gene has CDR1 MNHNS and CDR2 SASEGT. The CDR3 is made up of 14 amino acids. In its sample, this clone was seen many times. Per the original data handling: From reference gene primer amplification, estimates of nucleated cell counts were derived. Assay: immunoSEQ multiplex PCR; the TCRdb copy retains only in-frame clones and omits some. V and J calls plus clone size are reproduced from that table; the DNA served to infer D and trimming. The sample includes approximately 300,000 clones, about nine tenths of them seen just once.

The sequence was obtained from a woman in her 30s with COVID-19, enrolled during active disease. The sample taken for sequencing was peripheral blood. V is TRBV6-1 and J is TRBJ1-1; D remains unclear. The CDR3 DNA is TGTGCCAGCAGTGATGGGAGGTTTCGGACTGAAGCTTTCTTT. Amino acid sequence: CASSDGRFRTEAFF.